This TCR beta chain was documented in a study of T cell changes during pregnancy in multiple sclerosis. The CDR3 contains 15 residues. The ends were cut back, 4 bases at V and 5 bases at J, with 17 bases in the middle. CDR1 SGHVS and CDR2 FQNEAQ come from the germline V gene. Method: immunoSEQ multiplex PCR; TCRdb's copy keeps in-frame clones and lacks some. The sample lists 65,000 to 85,000 clones; about 90% were seen once. The origin of this receptor is a female donor with multiple sclerosis, enrolled in a pregnancy study. This material consisted of CD4+ T cells from peripheral blood mononuclear cells, taken after pregnancy. The V gene is TRBV7-8, the J gene TRBJ1-1; a possible D gene is TRBD1 (6 bases). The CDR3: CASSWDTRLGTEAFF. Here the CDR3 DNA reads TGTGCCAGCAGCTGGGACACTCGGCTTGGTACTGAAGCTTTCTTT.